Presented here are 27 T cell receptor beta chains from one specimen sequenced in a study of blood T cell repertoires in COVID-19. Sequenced by immunoSEQ multiplex PCR; TCRdb stores in-frame clones only, minus some. There are roughly 120,000 clones in the sample; just over 75% occur only once, and less than 4% lies in the top ten. The sample was peripheral blood. The receptors stem from a woman of 80 years or more with acute or convalescent COVID-19.

J is TRBJ1-6 and V is TRBV6-1, with 10 bases identical to TRBD1. CDR1 MNHNS and CDR2 SASEGT come from the germline V gene. Trimming removed 2 bases from V and 0 bases from J; junction bases left unmatched: 7. The CDR3 covers 19 residues. The DNA of the CDR3 is TGTGCCAGCAGTGAATGGGGACAGGGGTATTCCTCCTATAATTCACCCCTCCACTTT. It codes for CASSEWGQGYSSYNSPLHF.

This clone was picked up a small number of times. The gene calls are TRBV30 and TRBJ1-5, with 7 positions matching TRBD1. The CDR3 consists of 16 residues. V lost 2 bases to trimming and J lost 6 bases; unmatched junction nucleotides: 13. Germline V CDR1 and CDR2: GTSNPN, SVGIG (reference sequence). The CDR3 reads CAWSPGGLVLAQPQHF. In DNA form, the CDR3 reads TGTGCCTGGAGTCCAGGGGGGTTAGTCTTGGCTCAGCCCCAGCATTTT.

The rearrangement joins TRBV5-1 to TRBJ2-5, with 10 bases lining up with TRBD2. Germline CDR1 and CDR2: SGHRS and YFSETQ. This CDR3 has 13 residues. Losses at the gene ends were 7 bases for V and 2 bases for J; bases not matched to a gene: 2. DNA for the CDR3: TGCGCCAGCCAAGCGGGGGGGCAAGAGACCCAGTACTTC. This codes for CASQAGGQETQYF.

The J gene is TRBJ2-3, the V gene TRBV2; D call uncertain. V dropped 2 bases and J dropped 6 bases, with 12 bases sitting between them. Per the germline V gene, CDR1 is SNHLY and CDR2 is FYNNEI. This CDR3 has 14 amino acids. DNA for the CDR3: TGTGCCAGCAGTGAACTAGTATCCTTTGATACGCAGTATTTT. Translation gives CASSELVSFDTQYF.

The V and J genes are TRBV19 and TRBJ2-1, with TRBD2 matching 8 bases. CDR1 is LNHDA and CDR2 is SQIVND in the germline V gene (reference sequence). The junction had 9 bases not matched to a gene; V was cut back by 3 bases and J by 8 bases. The CDR3 has 15 residues. Here the CDR3 reads CASSIAAGGFHEQFF. As DNA, the CDR3 is TGTGCCAGTAGTATTGCCGCGGGAGGTTTCCATGAGCAGTTCTTC.

This clone appeared a single time. V gene TRBV27 combines with J gene TRBJ2-2, with TRBD1 matching 7 bases. V was clipped by 3 bases and J by 4 bases; unmatched bases: 8. Per germline, CDR1 MNHEY and CDR2 SMNVEV (reference sequence). The CDR3 has 16 residues. This CDR3 reads CASSFDVGGFTGELFF. Here the CDR3 DNA reads TGTGCCAGCAGTTTCGACGTAGGGGGCTTCACCGGGGAGCTGTTTTTT.

The rearrangement links TRBV6-2 or TRBV6-3 to TRBJ2-7; 13 nucleotides align to TRBD2. This CDR3 has 18 residues. Losses at the gene ends were 0 bases for V and 1 base for J; bases not matched to a gene: 6. Germline V gives CDR1 MNHEY, CDR2 SVGEGT. The CDR3 loop is CASSYSTSGRALSYEQYF. For the CDR3, the DNA is TGTGCCAGCAGTTACTCTACTAGCGGGAGGGCCTTATCCTACGAGCAGTACTTC.

The rearrangement uses TRBV27 and TRBJ2-5; 9 bases are shared with TRBD2. The V and J ends lost 0 bases and 5 bases, in that order; junction bases with no gene match: 10. The CDR3 sequence is 17 residues long. Germline CDR1 and CDR2: MNHEY and SMNVEV (reference sequence). CDR3 in DNA: TGTGCCAGCAGTTTATCTCCGGGACTAGCTATTCTGGAGACCCAGTACTTC. It yields the protein CASSLSPGLAILETQYF.

This chain uses TRBV3-1 (or the pseudogene TRBV3-2) with TRBJ2-2, with no clear D. Trimming took off 0 bases at V and 4 bases at J, with 9 bases between the two ends. Per the germline V gene, CDR1 is LGHDT and CDR2 is YNNKEL (reference sequence). This CDR3 is built from 15 residues. The CDR3 protein is CASSQDSRFTGELFF. CDR3 sequence (DNA): TGTGCCAGCAGCCAAGATTCCAGGTTCACCGGGGAGCTGTTTTTT.

The chain is built from TRBV5-1 and TRBJ1-1; 10 nucleotides agree with TRBD1. CDR3 length equals 15 residues. J was trimmed by 10 bases and V by 4 bases; bases with no gene match: 13. Germline CDR1 is SGHRS and CDR2 is YFSETQ. The CDR3 here is CASSRGGTGDGGAFF. The CDR3 DNA reads TGCGCCAGCAGCAGAGGCGGGACAGGGGATGGTGGAGCTTTCTTT.

The CDR3 DNA sequence: TGTGCCTGGAAAGCAGGGGGTTCCTATAATTCACCCCTCCACTTT. Translating it yields CAWKAGGSYNSPLHF. V is TRBV30 and J is TRBJ1-6, with TRBD1 matching 7 bases. Germline CDR1 GTSNPN, CDR2 SVGIG (reference sequence). The J segment lost 1 base and the V segment lost 4 bases, leaving 4 bases of the junction unmatched. This CDR3 region has 15 residues.

A remark on this clone: Its ends do not fully match the called genes, so a read error is possible. The V gene is TRBV6-1, the J gene TRBJ1-3; no definite D call. The germline gives CDR1 MNHNS, CDR2 SASEGT. The CDR3 sequence is 15 residues long. The CDR3 DNA reads as TGTGCCAGCATTGAACGGTTCTTCTCTGGAAACACCATATATTTT. It yields the protein CASIERFFSGNTIYF.

This chain connects TRBV9 to TRBJ2-7; D remains ambiguous. CDR1 is SGDLS, CDR2 YYNGEE, per germline. This CDR3 region has 13 residues. Trimming shortened V by 0 bases and J by 4 bases, and 8 bases separated the two germline ends. The DNA for the CDR3 is TGTGCCAGCAGCGTAGCCGATCAGTACGAGCAGTACTTC. Translated, it gives CASSVADQYEQYF.

For this clone: The junction does not match germline at one end; this may be a read error. The identical CDR3 is also encoded by other nucleotide sequences in the sample. The chain employs TRBV20-1 and TRBJ2-4; the match to TRBD2 covers 11 bases. In germline, CDR1 is DFQATT, CDR2 SNEGSKA (reference sequence). CDR3 length: 17 residues. CDR3 sequence (DNA): TGCAGTGCTAGTCGGCTAGCGGGAGGATGGGCGGGGAACATTCAGTACTTT. Translating gives CSASRLAGGWAGNIQYF.

The rearrangement joins TRBV7-8 to TRBJ1-6; 9 bases match TRBD1. The germline V gene encodes CDR1 SGHVS and CDR2 FQNEAQ. V lost 4 bases and J lost 8; bases outside the gene matches: 3. The CDR3 length is 14 residues. The CDR3 sequence: CASSSTGGYSPLHF. CDR3 coding DNA: TGTGCCAGCAGCTCCACAGGGGGCTATTCACCCCTCCACTTT.

This clone was observed a single time. V and J are TRBV19 and TRBJ2-4; the D gene is possibly TRBD2 (5 bases). The CDR3 is made up of 13 amino acids. The V gene lost 3 bases and the J gene lost 7 bases, with 10 bases spanning the gap. The V gene's germline CDR1 is LNHDA and CDR2 SQIVND (reference sequence). For the CDR3, the DNA is TGTGCCAGTAGTATGACTTCGGGGAACATTCAGTACTTC. Amino acid sequence: CASSMTSGNIQYF.

The rearrangement joins TRBV12-3 or TRBV12-4 to TRBJ1-2, with 10 bases fitting TRBD1. The CDR3 is 13 amino acids. Trimming took 6 bases from V and 9 from J; bases not matched to a gene: 7. The CDR3 spells CASRGTGVERYTF. The CDR3 coding sequence is TGTGCCAGCAGGGGGACAGGGGTTGAGCGCTACACCTTC.

This chain links TRBV29-1 with TRBJ2-3; 14 bases are a match to TRBD2. CDR1 is SQVTM, CDR2 ANQGSEA, per germline. The CDR3 runs 14 residues. The V and J ends lost 7 bases and 8 bases, in that order; junction bases with no gene match: 8. The CDR3 sequence is CSGGTSGSYGTQYF. Written as DNA, the CDR3 is TGCAGCGGTGGGACTAGCGGGAGTTATGGTACGCAGTATTTT.

The rearrangement uses TRBV14 and TRBJ2-2; TRBD1 agrees at 12 bases. With V trimmed by 2 bases and J by 5 bases, 9 bases remained unmatched. The CDR3 is made up of 18 amino acids. Germline V gene sequence: CDR1 SGHDN, CDR2 FVKESK. The CDR3 bases are TGTGCCAGCAGCCAAATGGGGACAGGGGGCTGGAGGACCGGGGAGCTGTTTTTT. Its translation is CASSQMGTGGWRTGELFF.

This clone has a single count. The rearrangement joins TRBV6-5 to TRBJ2-1; 10 positions agree with TRBD1. Germline V gives CDR1 MNHEY, CDR2 SVGAGI. The ends lost 5 bases at V and 1 base at J; junction bases unmatched: 2. The CDR3 loop spans 15 amino acids. In nucleotides, the CDR3 is TGTGCCAGCAGTCGGGACAGGGGTTCCTACAATGAGCAGTTCTTC. Translating gives CASSRDRGSYNEQFF.

This clone has just one count. The rearrangement joins TRBV3-1 (or the pseudogene TRBV3-2) to TRBJ1-1; D is unresolved. Trimming stripped 4 bases from V and 0 bases from J, with 3 bases between. The CDR3 consists of 12 residues. The germline gives CDR1 LGHDT, CDR2 YNNKEL (reference sequence). The CDR3 DNA sequence: TGTGCCAGCAGCCTTATGAACACTGAAGCTTTCTTT. Amino acid sequence: CASSLMNTEAFF.

V usage is TRBV6-4 and J usage is TRBJ1-4; D gene unclear. CDR3 size: 15 residues. Germline CDR1 reads MRHNA; CDR2 reads SNTAGT. Trimming took off 4 bases at V and 2 bases at J, with 11 bases between the two ends. CDR3 DNA sequence: TGTGCCAGCAGTGGATTAAGGGAGACTAATGAAAAACTGTTTTTT. As protein: CASSGLRETNEKLFF.

The rearrangement links TRBV29-1 to TRBJ2-3; TRBD2 is a possible D gene (7 bases). The CDR3 runs to 16 residues. Germline V gene data show CDR1 as SQVTM and CDR2 as ANQGSEA. The V and J ends lost 7 bases and 6 bases respectively, with 26 bases between them. The CDR3 DNA reads as TGCAGCGCCGAGGGGGGGCGGGAGACAATCAGGGATACGCAGTATTTT. Residues: CSAEGGRETIRDTQYF.

The J gene is TRBJ1-2, the V gene TRBV6-5; 7 bases align to TRBD1. Germline V CDR1 and CDR2: MNHEY, SVGAGI. J was trimmed by 10 bases and V by 5 bases; bases with no gene match: 13. The CDR3 is 14 residues long. CDR3 sequence (DNA): TGTGCCAGCAGTACGCGCAGACAGGGAGCGGACTACACCTTC. It codes for CASSTRRQGADYTF.

The gene calls are TRBV21-1 and TRBJ1-2; the D call of TRBD1 is as the table states it, not checked on the DNA. TRBV21-1 corresponds to a pseudogene. CDR3 length: 15 residues. The CDR3 region has the DNA TGTGCCAGCAGCAAAGGGGCAGCCTCTAACTATGGCTACACCTTC. Translated: CASSKGAASNYGYTF.

This clone has only a few counts. The chain joins TRBV2 to TRBJ1-5, with D possibly TRBD1 on 6 matching bases. Looked up from germline, CDR1 is SNHLY and CDR2 is FYNNEI. The ends were cut back, 6 bases at V and 4 bases at J, with 19 bases in the middle. CDR3 size: 16 residues. CDR3 DNA: TGTGCCAGCAGACAAAACCGACAGGTGCTTAATCAGCCCCAGCATTTT. Its translation is CASRQNRQVLNQPQHF.

V usage is TRBV28 and J usage is TRBJ2-2, with a tentative D call TRBD2 (6 bases). This CDR3 contains 12 residues. From germline, CDR1 is MDHEN and CDR2 SYDVKM. Deletions cut 6 bases from V and 7 bases from J, with 9 bases between. The CDR3 nucleotides read TGTGCCAGCAGGGACTACCTCGGGGAGCTGTTTTTT. It translates to CASRDYLGELFF.